Shown below are 20 T cell receptor beta chains from a single sample sequenced in a study of blood T cell repertoires in COVID-19. This table comes from immunoSEQ multiplex PCR, and its TCRdb copy is limited to in-frame clones, with some not included. The sample lists about 140,000 clones; roughly 87% were seen once. Sequencing was carried out using peripheral blood. The source is a woman aged 45-65 years with acute or convalescent COVID-19.

The chain combines TRBV30 with TRBJ1-5; 9 nucleotides align to TRBD1. CDR1 is GTSNPN and CDR2 is SVGIG in the germline V gene (reference sequence). The ends lost 3 bases at V and 5 bases at J; junction bases unmatched: 2. The CDR3 is 13 residues long. CDR3 amino acids: CAWSRDRDQPQHF. The CDR3 nucleotides are TGTGCCTGGAGCCGGGACAGGGATCAGCCCCAGCATTTT.

This chain uses TRBV7-2 with TRBJ2-3; 7 bases agree with TRBD2. Germline V gene lookup returns CDR1 SGHTA and CDR2 FQGNSA. The CDR3 totals 14 residues. V lost 3 bases, J lost 3 bases, and 3 bases stayed unmatched. For the CDR3, the DNA is TGTGCCAGCAGCTTTAGCGGGTTAACAGATACGCAGTATTTT. Translation: CASSFSGLTDTQYF.

CDR3 in amino acids: CASSIYGGVETGYTF. Here the CDR3 DNA reads TGTGCCAGTAGTATCTATGGAGGGGTGGAGACTGGCTACACCTTC. The gene calls are TRBV19 and TRBJ1-2, with D perhaps TRBD1 (5 bases). The CDR3 has 15 amino acids. Germline CDR1 is LNHDA and CDR2 is SQIVND (reference sequence). The V gene lost 3 bases and the J gene lost 7 bases, with 18 bases spanning the gap.

This sequence joins TRBV7-9 and TRBJ2-1; D ambiguous. This CDR3 contains 13 residues. V shed 5 bases and J shed 6 bases, with 11 bases lying between them. Germline values: CDR1 SEHNR, CDR2 FQNEAQ (reference sequence). The CDR3 sequence: CASSRLSLNEQFF. DNA for the CDR3: TGTGCCAGCAGCCGTTTATCTCTCAATGAGCAGTTCTTC. The full variable domain, in which reference TRBV7-9 and TRBJ2-1 provide the parts outside the CDR3, is DTGVSQNPRHKITKRGQNVTFRCDPISEHNRLYWYRQTLGQGPEFLTYFQNEAQLEKSRLLSDRFSAERPKGSFSTLEIQRTEQGDSAMYLCASSRLSLNEQFFGPGTRLTVL.

The rearrangement links TRBV6-2 or TRBV6-3 to TRBJ1-1; D perhaps matches TRBD1 (5 bases). Trimming pared 5 bases from V and 2 bases from J, leaving 12 bases between. This CDR3 has 14 amino acids. Germline CDR1 MNHEY, CDR2 SVGEGT. The CDR3, as DNA: TGTGCCAGCAGTGGGGCTCTATCCAACACTGAAGCTTTCTTT. Translated, it gives CASSGALSNTEAFF.

This clone was recorded once. V usage is TRBV4-1 and J usage is TRBJ2-1, with 8 positions matching TRBD1. V trimming: 0 bases; J trimming: 3 bases; junction bases outside the gene matches: 7. The CDR3 covers 17 residues. CDR1 and CDR2 (germline): MGHRA, YSYEKL. The CDR3 region is CASSQDVGTGLYNEQFF. The CDR3 DNA reads as TGCGCCAGCAGCCAAGATGTGGGGACAGGTCTCTACAATGAGCAGTTCTTC.

This sequence joins TRBV5-4 and TRBJ1-2; tentatively, D is TRBD1 (5 bases). The CDR3 runs to 15 residues. Germline assignment: CDR1 SGHNT and CDR2 YYREEE (reference sequence). V was clipped by 1 base and J by 7 bases, with 17 bases between them. The CDR3 sequence: CASSLRGDLMGGYTF. CDR3 nucleotides: TGTGCCAGCAGCTTGCGGGGGGATTTAATGGGTGGCTACACCTTC.

The chain combines TRBV7-9 with TRBJ2-7; 7 nucleotides align to TRBD2. CDR1 SEHNR and CDR2 FQNEAQ come from the germline V gene (reference sequence). J was trimmed by 5 bases and V by 2 bases; bases with no gene match: 6. The CDR3 totals 14 residues. The CDR3 sequence is CASSLTSEWDEQYF. DNA for the CDR3: TGTGCCAGCAGCTTAACTAGCGAGTGGGACGAGCAGTACTTC.

The genes are TRBV4-2 and TRBJ2-3; 12 bases fit TRBD2. Germline V CDR1 and CDR2: LGHNA, YNFKEQ. Trimming at V came to 0 bases and at J to 5 bases, leaving 6 bases not matched to a gene. The CDR3 is 17 residues long. The CDR3 nucleotides are TGTGCCAGCAGCCAAGAGTTGACTAGCGGGGGAGTAGATACGCAGTATTTT. Translation gives CASSQELTSGGVDTQYF.

The chain recombines TRBV19 with TRBJ2-7; weak D call: TRBD1 (6 bases). The CDR3 is 14 amino acids. The V gene's germline CDR1 is LNHDA and CDR2 SQIVND (reference sequence). Trimming stripped 2 bases from V and 3 bases from J, with 11 bases between. The CDR3 protein is CASSITGLGYEQYF. Here the CDR3 DNA reads TGTGCCAGTAGTATAACAGGGCTGGGCTACGAGCAGTACTTC.

In this sample, this clone turned up a few times. This sequence joins TRBV7-9 and TRBJ1-3; the D gene is possibly TRBD1 (6 bases). Germline V lookup: CDR1 SEHNR, CDR2 FQNEAQ (reference sequence). The CDR3 loop spans 14 amino acids. V was trimmed by 5 bases and J by 4 bases, leaving 12 bases between them. The CDR3 nucleotides read TGTGCCAGCAGCGAAACAGGGTTGGGAAACACCATATATTTT. Residues: CASSETGLGNTIYF.

The genes are TRBV7-3 and TRBJ2-2, with 8 bases fitting TRBD1. The trim removed 5 bases at V and 4 bases at J, leaving 9 bases unmatched. The germline gives CDR1 SGHTA, CDR2 FQGTGA. This CDR3 spans 16 amino acids. As DNA, the CDR3 is TGTGCCAGCAGCCAAAGGGTGACAGGGGTCACCGGGGAGCTGTTTTTT. Amino acid sequence: CASSQRVTGVTGELFF.

The J gene is TRBJ1-4, the V gene TRBV9, with TRBD1 matching over 9 bases. The CDR3 covers 17 residues. Losses at the gene ends were 1 base for V and 1 base for J; bases not matched to a gene: 5. Germline values: CDR1 SGDLS, CDR2 YYNGEE. The CDR3 DNA reads as TGTGCCAGCAGCGTACATACAGGGGGCATAACTAATGAAAAACTGTTTTTT. As protein: CASSVHTGGITNEKLFF.

This chain links TRBV6-5 with TRBJ2-3; 8 bases match TRBD2. The CDR3 spans 14 residues. V dropped 5 bases and J dropped 5; count of bases not matched to a gene: 6. CDR1 and CDR2 from the germline V gene are MNHEY and SVGAGI. CDR3 bases: TGTGCCAGCAGTATCACTAGCGGATTAGATACGCAGTATTTT. The encoded protein is CASSITSGLDTQYF.

The V and J genes are TRBV24-1 and TRBJ1-5, with 8 nucleotides matching TRBD1. Germline CDR1 and CDR2: KGHDR and SFDVKD. The CDR3 covers 14 residues. V gave up 3 bases and J gave up 7 bases; unmatched junction bases: 4. CDR3 nucleotides: TGTGCCACCAGTGATAGACAGGGGAAACAGCCCCAGCATTTT. Protein product: CATSDRQGKQPQHF.

The V and J genes are TRBV5-5 and TRBJ2-1, with TRBD2 identical over 13 bases. V lost 6 bases and J lost 5; bases outside the gene matches: 5. CDR3 length: 15 residues. CDR1 is SGHKS, CDR2 YYEKEE, per germline (reference sequence). This chain's CDR3 is CASTPGLAGDNEQFF. The CDR3 DNA sequence: TGTGCCAGCACCCCTGGACTAGCGGGGGACAATGAGCAGTTCTTC.

V gene TRBV12-5 combines with J gene TRBJ2-3; weak D call: TRBD2 (5 bases). From germline, CDR1 is LGHNT and CDR2 FRNRAP. Trimming took 5 bases from V and 3 from J, leaving 9 bases between them. The CDR3 spans 13 residues. CDR3 coding DNA: TGTGCTAGTGGTCCGGGGAGTACAGATACGCAGTATTTT. As protein: CASGPGSTDTQYF.

The rearrangement uses TRBV5-1 and TRBJ2-1; tentative D call: TRBD1 (5 bases). Germline-derived CDR1 and CDR2 are SGHRS and YFSETQ. V lost 2 bases and J 11 bases, leaving 11 bases between the germline ends. The CDR3 loop spans 12 amino acids. CDR3 sequence: CASSFWGQQQFF. The CDR3 DNA follows: TGCGCCAGCAGCTTTTGGGGCCAACAGCAGTTCTTC. Together with reference TRBV5-1 and TRBJ2-1, the CDR3 gives the full variable domain: KAGVTQTPRYLIKTRGQQVTLSCSPISGHRSVSWYQQTPGQGLQFLFEYFSETQRNKGNFPGRFSGRQFSNSRSEMNVSTLELGDSALYLCASSFWGQQQFFGPGTRLTVL.

The chain has TRBV9 and TRBJ2-3; no firm D call. Deletions cut 3 bases from V and 0 bases from J, with 17 bases between. This CDR3 has 17 residues. Per the germline V gene, CDR1 is SGDLS and CDR2 is YYNGEE. The chain's CDR3 is CASSALRLSSSTDTQYF. The CDR3 DNA is TGTGCCAGCAGCGCGCTTCGACTTTCGTCTAGCACAGATACGCAGTATTTT.

This clone was counted a few times. This rearrangement joins TRBV27 to TRBJ2-1, with 9 bases identical to TRBD2. Germline lookup yields CDR1 MNHEY and CDR2 SMNVEV (reference sequence). This CDR3 has 16 amino acids. The V segment lost 8 bases and the J segment 3 bases; nucleotides outside the gene matches: 11. CDR3 loop: CASGGLRGRVYNEQFF. The CDR3 coding sequence is TGTGCCAGCGGGGGCCTCCGCGGGAGGGTCTACAATGAGCAGTTCTTC.